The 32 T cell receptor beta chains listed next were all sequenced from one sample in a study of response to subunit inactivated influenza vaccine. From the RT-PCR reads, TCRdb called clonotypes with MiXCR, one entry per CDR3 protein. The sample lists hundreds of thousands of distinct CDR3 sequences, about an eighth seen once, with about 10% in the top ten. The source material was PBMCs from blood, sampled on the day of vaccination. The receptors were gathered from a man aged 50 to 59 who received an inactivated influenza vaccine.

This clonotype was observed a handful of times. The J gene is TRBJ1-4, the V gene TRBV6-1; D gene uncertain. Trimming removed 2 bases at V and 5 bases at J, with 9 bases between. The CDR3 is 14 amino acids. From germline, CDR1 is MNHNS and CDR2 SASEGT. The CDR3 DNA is TGTGCCAGCAGTGAACCCAGGAGGAATGAAAAACTGTTTTTT. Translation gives CASSEPRRNEKLFF.

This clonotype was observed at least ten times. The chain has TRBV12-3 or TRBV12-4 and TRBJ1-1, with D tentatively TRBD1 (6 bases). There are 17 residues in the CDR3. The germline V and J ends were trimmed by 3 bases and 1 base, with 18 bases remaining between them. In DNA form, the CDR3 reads TGTGCCAGCAGTTTTAGGGTGTGGGGACAAAAGAACACTGAAGCTTTCTTT. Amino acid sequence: CASSFRVWGQKNTEAFF.

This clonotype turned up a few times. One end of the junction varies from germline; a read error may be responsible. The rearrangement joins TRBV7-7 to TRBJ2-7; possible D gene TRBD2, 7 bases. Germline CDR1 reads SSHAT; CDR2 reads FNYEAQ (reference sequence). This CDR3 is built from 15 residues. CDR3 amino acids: CASSEQRGGGYEQYF. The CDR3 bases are TGTGCTAGCAGCGAGCAAAGGGGGGGCGGATACGAGCAGTACTTC.

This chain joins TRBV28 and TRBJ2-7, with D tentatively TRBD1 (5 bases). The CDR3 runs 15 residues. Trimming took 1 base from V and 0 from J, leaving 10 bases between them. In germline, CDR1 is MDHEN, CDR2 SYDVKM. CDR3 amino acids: CASSLYPGRSYEQYF. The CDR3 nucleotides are TGTGCCAGCAGTTTATATCCAGGGCGCTCCTACGAGCAGTACTTC.

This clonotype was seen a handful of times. DNA for the CDR3: TGTGCCAGCAGCCGAAAGGGGGTAGCGGGAGCCTACAATGAGCAGTTCTTC. Amino acids: CASSRKGVAGAYNEQFF. V gene TRBV7-2 combines with J gene TRBJ2-1; 9 bases match TRBD2. The CDR3 length is 17 residues. The V and J ends lost 5 bases and 2 bases, in that order; junction bases with no gene match: 10. CDR1 is SGHTA and CDR2 is FQGNSA in the germline V gene.

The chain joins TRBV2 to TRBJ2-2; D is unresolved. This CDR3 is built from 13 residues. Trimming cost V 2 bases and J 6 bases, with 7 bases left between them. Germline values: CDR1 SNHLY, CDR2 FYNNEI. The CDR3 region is CASSEWESGELFF. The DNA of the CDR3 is TGTGCCAGCAGTGAATGGGAATCCGGGGAGCTGTTTTTT.

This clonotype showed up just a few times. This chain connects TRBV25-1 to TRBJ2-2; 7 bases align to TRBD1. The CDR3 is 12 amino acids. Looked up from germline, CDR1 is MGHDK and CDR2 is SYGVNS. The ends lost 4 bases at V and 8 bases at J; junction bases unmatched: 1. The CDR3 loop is CASSAGGGELFF. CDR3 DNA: TGTGCCAGCAGTGCAGGGGGAGGGGAGCTGTTTTTT.

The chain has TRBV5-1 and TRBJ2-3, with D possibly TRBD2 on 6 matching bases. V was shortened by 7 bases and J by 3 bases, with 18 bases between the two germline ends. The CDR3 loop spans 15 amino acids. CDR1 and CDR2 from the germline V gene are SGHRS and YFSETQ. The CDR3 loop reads CASGPGTLKTDTQYF. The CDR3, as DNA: TGCGCCAGCGGACCCGGGACTTTAAAAACAGATACGCAGTATTTT.

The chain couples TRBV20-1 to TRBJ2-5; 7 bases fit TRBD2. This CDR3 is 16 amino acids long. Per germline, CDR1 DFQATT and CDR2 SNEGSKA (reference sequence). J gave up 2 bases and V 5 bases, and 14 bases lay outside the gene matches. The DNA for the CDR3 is TGCAGTGCTCAAATAGTGAGGGGAGGGCTTCAAGAGACCCAGTACTTC. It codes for CSAQIVRGGLQETQYF.

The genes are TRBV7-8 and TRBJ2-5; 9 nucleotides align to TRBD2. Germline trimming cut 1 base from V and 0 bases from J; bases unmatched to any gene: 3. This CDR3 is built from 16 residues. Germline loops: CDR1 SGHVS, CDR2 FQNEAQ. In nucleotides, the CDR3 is TGTGCCAGCAGCTTAGGAGTAGCGGGAGACCAAGAGACCCAGTACTTC. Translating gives CASSLGVAGDQETQYF.

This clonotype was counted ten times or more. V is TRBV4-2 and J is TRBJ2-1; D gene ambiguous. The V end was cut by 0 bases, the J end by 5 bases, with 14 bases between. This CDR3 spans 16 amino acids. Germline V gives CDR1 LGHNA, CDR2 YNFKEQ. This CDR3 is CASSQEARTTDNEQFF. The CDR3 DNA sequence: TGTGCCAGCAGCCAAGAGGCGCGCACTACCGACAATGAGCAGTTCTTC.

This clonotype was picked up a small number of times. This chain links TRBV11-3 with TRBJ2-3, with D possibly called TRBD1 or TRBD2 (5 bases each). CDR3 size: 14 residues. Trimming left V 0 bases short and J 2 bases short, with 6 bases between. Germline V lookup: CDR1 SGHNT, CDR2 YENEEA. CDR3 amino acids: CASSLEGDTDTQYF. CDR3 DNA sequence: TGTGCCAGCAGCTTAGAGGGGGACACAGATACGCAGTATTTT.

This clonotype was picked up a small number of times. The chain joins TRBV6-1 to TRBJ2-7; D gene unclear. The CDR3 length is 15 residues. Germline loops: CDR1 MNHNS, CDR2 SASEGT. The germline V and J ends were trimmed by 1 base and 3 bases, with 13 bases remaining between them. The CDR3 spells CASSEGPADIYEQYF. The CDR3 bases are TGTGCCAGCAGTGAAGGGCCGGCAGATATCTACGAGCAGTACTTC.

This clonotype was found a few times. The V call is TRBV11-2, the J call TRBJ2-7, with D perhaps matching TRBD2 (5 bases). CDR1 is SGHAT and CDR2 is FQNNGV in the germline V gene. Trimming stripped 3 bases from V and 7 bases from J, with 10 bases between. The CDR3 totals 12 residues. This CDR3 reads CASSFGVPEQYF. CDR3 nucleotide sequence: TGTGCCAGCAGCTTCGGGGTTCCGGAGCAGTACTTC.

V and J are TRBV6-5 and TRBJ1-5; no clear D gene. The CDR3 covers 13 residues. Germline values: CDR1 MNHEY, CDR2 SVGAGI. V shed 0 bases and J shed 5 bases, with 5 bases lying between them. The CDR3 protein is CASSYSLDQPQHF. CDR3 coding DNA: TGTGCCAGCAGTTACTCGTTAGATCAGCCCCAGCATTTT.

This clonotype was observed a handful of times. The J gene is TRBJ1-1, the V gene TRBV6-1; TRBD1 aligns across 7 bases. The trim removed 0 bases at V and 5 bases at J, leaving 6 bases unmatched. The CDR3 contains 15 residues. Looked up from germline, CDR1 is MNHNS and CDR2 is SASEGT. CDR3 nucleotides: TGTGCCAGCAGTGAAGCTTCAGGGGGAGGAACTGAAGCTTTCTTT. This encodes CASSEASGGGTEAFF.

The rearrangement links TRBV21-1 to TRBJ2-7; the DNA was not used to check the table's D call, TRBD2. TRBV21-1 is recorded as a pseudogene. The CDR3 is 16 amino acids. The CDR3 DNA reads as TGTGCCAGCAGCAATACTTCGGAGGCTTCCTCTCACGAGCAGTACTTC. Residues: CASSNTSEASSHEQYF.

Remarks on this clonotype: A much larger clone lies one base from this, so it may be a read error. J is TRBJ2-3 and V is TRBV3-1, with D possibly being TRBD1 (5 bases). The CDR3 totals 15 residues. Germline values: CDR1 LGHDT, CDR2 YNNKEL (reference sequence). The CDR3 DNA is TGTGCCAGCAGCCAAGATAGGGGCCCGGGTGATACGCATTATTTT. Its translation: CASSQDRGPGDTHYF.

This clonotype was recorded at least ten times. CDR3 DNA: TGTGCCAGCAGTTTTCGGGGGGATCGACAGAGCAATCAGCCCCAGCATTTT. The encoded protein is CASSFRGDRQSNQPQHF. The J gene is TRBJ1-5, the V gene TRBV12-3 or TRBV12-4; D may be TRBD1 (5 bases). Trimming shortened V by 3 bases and J by 1 base, and 16 bases separated the two germline ends. CDR3 length: 17 residues.

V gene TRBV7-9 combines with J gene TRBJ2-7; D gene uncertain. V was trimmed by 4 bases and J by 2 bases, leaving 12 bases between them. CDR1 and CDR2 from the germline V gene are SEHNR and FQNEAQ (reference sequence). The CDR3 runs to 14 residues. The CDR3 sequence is CASSSSRVTYEQYF. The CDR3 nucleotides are TGTGCCAGCAGCTCGTCTAGAGTTACCTACGAGCAGTACTTC.

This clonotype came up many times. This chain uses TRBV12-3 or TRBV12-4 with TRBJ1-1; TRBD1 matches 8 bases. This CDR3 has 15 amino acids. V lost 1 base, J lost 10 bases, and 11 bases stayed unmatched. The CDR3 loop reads CASSLGGGRGLVAFF. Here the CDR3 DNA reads TGTGCCAGCAGTTTAGGGGGGGGCAGGGGGCTTGTAGCTTTCTTT.

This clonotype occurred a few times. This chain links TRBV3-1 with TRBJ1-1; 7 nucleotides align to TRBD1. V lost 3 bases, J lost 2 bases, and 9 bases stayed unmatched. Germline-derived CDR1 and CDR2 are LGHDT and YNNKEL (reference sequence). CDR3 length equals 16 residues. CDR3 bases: TGTGCCAGCAGCCAGGCCTGGACAGGAGCAAACACTGAAGCTTTCTTT. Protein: CASSQAWTGANTEAFF.

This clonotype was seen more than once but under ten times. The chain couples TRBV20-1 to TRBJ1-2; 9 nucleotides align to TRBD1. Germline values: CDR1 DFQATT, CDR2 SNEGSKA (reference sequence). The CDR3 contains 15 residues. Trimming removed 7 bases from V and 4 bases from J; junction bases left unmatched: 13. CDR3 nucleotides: TGCAGTGGGCACAGACGGGACAGGGAGCCCTATGGCTACACCTTC. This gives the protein CSGHRRDREPYGYTF.

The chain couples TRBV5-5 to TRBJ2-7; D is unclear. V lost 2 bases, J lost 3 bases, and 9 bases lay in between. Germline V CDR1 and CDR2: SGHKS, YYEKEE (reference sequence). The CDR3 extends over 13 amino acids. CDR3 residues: CASSFQPGYEQYF. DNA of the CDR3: TGTGCCAGCAGCTTCCAGCCAGGCTACGAGCAGTACTTC.

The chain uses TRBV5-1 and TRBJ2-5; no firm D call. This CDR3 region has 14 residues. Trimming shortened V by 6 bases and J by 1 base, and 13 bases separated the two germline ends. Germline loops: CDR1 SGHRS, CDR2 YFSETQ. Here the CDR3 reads CASTVSPPQETQYF. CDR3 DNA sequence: TGCGCCAGCACCGTTTCCCCTCCCCAAGAGACCCAGTACTTC.

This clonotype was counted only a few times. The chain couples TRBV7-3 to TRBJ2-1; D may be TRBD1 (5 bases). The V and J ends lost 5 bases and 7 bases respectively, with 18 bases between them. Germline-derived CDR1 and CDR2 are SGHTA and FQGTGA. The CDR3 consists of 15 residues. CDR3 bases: TGTGCCAGCAGCCCCCAGGGATTACGGGTTAATGAGCAGTTCTTC. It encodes CASSPQGLRVNEQFF.

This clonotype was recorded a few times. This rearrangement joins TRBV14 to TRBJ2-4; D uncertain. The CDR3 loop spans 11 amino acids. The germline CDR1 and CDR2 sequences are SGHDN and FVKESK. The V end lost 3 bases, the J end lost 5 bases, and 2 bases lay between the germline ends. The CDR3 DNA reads TGTGCCAGCAGCCACGAAAACATTCAGTACTTC. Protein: CASSHENIQYF.

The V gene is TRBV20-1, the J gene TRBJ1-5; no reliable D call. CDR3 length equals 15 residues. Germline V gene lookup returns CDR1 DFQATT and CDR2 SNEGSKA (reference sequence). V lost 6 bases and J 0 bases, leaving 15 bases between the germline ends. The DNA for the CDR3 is TGCAGTGCCCGCTCACGGGGTCCTAGCAATCAGCCCCAGCATTTT. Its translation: CSARSRGPSNQPQHF.

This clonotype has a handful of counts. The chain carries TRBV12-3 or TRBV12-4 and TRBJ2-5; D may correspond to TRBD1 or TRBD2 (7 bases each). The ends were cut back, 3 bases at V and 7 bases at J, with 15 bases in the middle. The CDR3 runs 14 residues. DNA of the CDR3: TGTGCCAGCAGTTTTATCCTCAGGGGGGGGACCCAGTACTTC. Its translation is CASSFILRGGTQYF.

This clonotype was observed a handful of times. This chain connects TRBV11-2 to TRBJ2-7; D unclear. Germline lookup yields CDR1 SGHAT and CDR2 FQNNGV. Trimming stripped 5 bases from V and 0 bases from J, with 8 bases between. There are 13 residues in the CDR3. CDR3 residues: CASSPISSYEQYF. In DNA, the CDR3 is TGTGCCAGCAGCCCAATTAGCTCCTACGAGCAGTACTTC.

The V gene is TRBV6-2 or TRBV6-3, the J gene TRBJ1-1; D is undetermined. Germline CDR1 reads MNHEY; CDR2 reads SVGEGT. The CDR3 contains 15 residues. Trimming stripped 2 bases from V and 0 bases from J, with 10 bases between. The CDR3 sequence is CASSYDLAVNTEAFF. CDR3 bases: TGTGCCAGCAGTTACGATCTTGCAGTGAACACTGAAGCTTTCTTT.

CDR3 amino acids: CASGPGQTFYEQYF. In nucleotides, the CDR3 is TGTGCCAGCGGACCGGGACAGACATTTTACGAGCAGTACTTC. The chain joins TRBV9 to TRBJ2-7; the match to TRBD1 covers 7 bases. Germline V gene sequence: CDR1 SGDLS, CDR2 YYNGEE. V lost 7 bases to trimming and J lost 4 bases; unmatched junction nucleotides: 11. CDR3 length: 14 amino acids.